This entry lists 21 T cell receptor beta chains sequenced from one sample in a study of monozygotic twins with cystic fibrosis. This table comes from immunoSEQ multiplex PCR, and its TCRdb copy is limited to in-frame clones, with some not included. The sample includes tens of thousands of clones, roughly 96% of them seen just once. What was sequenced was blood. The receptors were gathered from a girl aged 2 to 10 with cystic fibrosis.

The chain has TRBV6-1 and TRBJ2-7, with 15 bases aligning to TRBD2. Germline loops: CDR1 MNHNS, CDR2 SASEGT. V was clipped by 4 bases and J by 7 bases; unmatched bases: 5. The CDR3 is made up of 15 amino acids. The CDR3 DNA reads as TGTGCCAGCAGTGTAGGACTAGCGGGAGGGCGGGAGCAGTACTTC. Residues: CASSVGLAGGREQYF.

CDR3 protein: CASGRTGPSYGYTF. CDR3 coding DNA: TGTGCCAGCGGGAGGACAGGGCCCTCCTATGGCTACACCTTC. V is TRBV27 and J is TRBJ1-2, with 8 bases aligning to TRBD1. This CDR3 has 14 residues. Germline values: CDR1 MNHEY, CDR2 SMNVEV (reference sequence). Germline trimming cut 8 bases from V and 4 bases from J; bases unmatched to any gene: 9.

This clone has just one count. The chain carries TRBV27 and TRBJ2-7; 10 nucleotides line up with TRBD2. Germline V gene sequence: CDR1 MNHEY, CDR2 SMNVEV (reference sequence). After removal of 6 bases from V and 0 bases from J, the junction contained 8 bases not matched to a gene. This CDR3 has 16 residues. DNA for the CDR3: TGTGCCAGCAGACCGGGACTAGCGATCAGCTCCTACGAGCAGTACTTC. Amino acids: CASRPGLAISSYEQYF.

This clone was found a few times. In DNA form, the CDR3 reads TGCAGCGTAGTAGACAGGGGAGGGACTGAAGCTTTCTTT. It encodes CSVVDRGGTEAFF. The J gene is TRBJ1-1, the V gene TRBV29-1; TRBD1 agrees at 8 bases. With V trimmed by 6 bases and J by 5 bases, 8 bases remained unmatched. CDR3 length equals 13 residues. CDR1 and CDR2 from the germline V gene are SQVTM and ANQGSEA.

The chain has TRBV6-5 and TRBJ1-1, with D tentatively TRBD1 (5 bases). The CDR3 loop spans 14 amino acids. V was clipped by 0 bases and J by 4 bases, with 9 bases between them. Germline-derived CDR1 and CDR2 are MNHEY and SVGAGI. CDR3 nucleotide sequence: TGTGCCAGCAGTTACTCTGGGGGTACCACTGAAGCTTTCTTT. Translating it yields CASSYSGGTTEAFF.

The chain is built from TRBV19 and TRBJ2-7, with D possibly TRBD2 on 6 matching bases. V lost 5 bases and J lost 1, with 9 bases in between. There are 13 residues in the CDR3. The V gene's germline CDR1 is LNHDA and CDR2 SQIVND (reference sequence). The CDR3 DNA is TGTGCCAGTAGTGCCGGGACTTCCTACGAGCAGTACTTC. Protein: CASSAGTSYEQYF. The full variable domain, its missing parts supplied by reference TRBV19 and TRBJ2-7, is DGGITQSPKYLFRKEGQNVTLSCEQNLNHDAMYWYRQDPGQGLRLIYYSQIVNDFQKGDIAEGYSVSREKKESFPLTVTSAQKNPTAFYLCASSAGTSYEQYFGPGTRLTVT.

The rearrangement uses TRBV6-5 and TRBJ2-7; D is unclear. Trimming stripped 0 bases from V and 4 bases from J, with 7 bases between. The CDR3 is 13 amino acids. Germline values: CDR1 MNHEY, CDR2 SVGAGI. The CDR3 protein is CASSYSIAYEQYF. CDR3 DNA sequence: TGTGCCAGCAGTTACTCGATCGCTTACGAGCAGTACTTC.

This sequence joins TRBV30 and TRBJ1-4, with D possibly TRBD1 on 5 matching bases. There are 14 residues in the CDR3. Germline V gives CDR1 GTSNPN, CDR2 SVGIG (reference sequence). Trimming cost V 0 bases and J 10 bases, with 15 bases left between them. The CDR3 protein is CAWSVGGTSRKLFF. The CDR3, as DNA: TGTGCCTGGAGTGTGGGAGGGACTAGTAGAAAACTGTTTTTT.

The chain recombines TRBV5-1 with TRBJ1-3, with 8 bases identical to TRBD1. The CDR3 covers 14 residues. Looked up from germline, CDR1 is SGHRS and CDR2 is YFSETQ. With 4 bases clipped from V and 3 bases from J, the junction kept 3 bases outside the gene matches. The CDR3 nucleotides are TGCGCCAGCAGCCCAGGGACAGGTGGAAACACCATATATTTT. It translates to CASSPGTGGNTIYF.

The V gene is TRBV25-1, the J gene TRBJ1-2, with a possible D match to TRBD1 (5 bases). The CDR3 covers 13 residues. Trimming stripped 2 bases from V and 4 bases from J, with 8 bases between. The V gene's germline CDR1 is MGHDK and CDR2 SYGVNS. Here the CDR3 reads CASSEGQGYGYTF. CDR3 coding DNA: TGTGCCAGCAGTGAAGGGCAGGGCTATGGCTACACCTTC.

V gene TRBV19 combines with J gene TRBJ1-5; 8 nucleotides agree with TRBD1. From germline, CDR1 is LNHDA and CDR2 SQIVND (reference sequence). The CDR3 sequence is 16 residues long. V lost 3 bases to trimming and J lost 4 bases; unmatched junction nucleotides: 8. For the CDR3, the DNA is TGTGCCAGTAGTATGGGTGACAGGGGCCTAAATCAGCCCCAGCATTTT. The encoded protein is CASSMGDRGLNQPQHF.

CDR3 sequence reads: CAWSDDGGTNTEAFF. DNA of the CDR3: TGTGCCTGGAGTGACGATGGGGGAACGAACACTGAAGCTTTCTTT. The chain employs TRBV30 and TRBJ1-1, with D possibly matching TRBD1 (5 bases). Germline V gene sequence: CDR1 GTSNPN, CDR2 SVGIG (reference sequence). V was trimmed by 1 base and J by 1 base, leaving 13 bases between them. The CDR3 spans 15 residues. Using reference TRBV30 and TRBJ1-1 for the parts outside the CDR3, the full variable domain is SQTIHQWPATLVQPVGSPLSLECTVEGTSNPNLYWYRQAAGRGLQLLFYSVGIGQISSEVPQNLSASRPQDRQFILSSKKLLLSDSGFYLCAWSDDGGTNTEAFFGQGTRLTVV.

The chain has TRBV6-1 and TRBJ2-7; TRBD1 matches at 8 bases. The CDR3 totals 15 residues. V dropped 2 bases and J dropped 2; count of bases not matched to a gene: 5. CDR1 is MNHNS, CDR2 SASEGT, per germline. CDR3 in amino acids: CASSEFETGAYEQYF. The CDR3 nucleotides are TGTGCCAGCAGTGAATTCGAGACAGGGGCCTACGAGCAGTACTTC.

CDR3 sequence: CASSTQTSILADTQYF. For the CDR3, the DNA is TGTGCCAGCAGCACACAGACTAGCATCTTGGCAGATACGCAGTATTTT. This rearrangement joins TRBV21-1 to TRBJ2-3; TRBD2 reflects the table's D call only, with no check against the DNA. TRBV21-1 is a recognized pseudogene. This CDR3 comprises 16 residues.

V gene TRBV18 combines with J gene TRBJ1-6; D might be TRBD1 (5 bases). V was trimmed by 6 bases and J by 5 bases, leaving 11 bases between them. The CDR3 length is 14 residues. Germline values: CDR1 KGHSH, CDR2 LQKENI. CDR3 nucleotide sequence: TGTGCCAGCTCCGCAGGGCAGAATAATTCACCCCTCCACTTT. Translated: CASSAGQNNSPLHF.

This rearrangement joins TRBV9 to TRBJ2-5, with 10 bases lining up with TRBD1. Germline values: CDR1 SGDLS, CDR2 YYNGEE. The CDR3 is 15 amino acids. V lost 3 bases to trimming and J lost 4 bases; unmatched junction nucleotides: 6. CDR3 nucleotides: TGTGCCAGCAGCGCTGACAGGGGGCGGGCAGAGACCCAGTACTTC. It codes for CASSADRGRAETQYF.

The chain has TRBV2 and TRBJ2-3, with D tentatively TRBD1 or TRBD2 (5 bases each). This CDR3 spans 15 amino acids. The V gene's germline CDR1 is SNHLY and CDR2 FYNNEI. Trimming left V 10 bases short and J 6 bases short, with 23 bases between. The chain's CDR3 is CAITNEGTAQDTQYF. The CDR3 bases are TGTGCCATCACAAATGAGGGGACGGCCCAGGATACGCAGTATTTT. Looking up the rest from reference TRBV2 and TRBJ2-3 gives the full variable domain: EPEVTQTPSHQVTQMGQEVILRCVPISNHLYFYWYRQILGQKVEFLVSFYNNEISEKSEIFDDQFSVERPDGSNFTLKIRSTKLEDSAMYFCAITNEGTAQDTQYFGPGTRLTVL.

The CDR3 region has the DNA TGTGCCAGCAGCCCTGGCAGGGGGTCATACGAGCAGTACTTC. Protein product: CASSPGRGSYEQYF. The chain employs TRBV4-2 and TRBJ2-7, with 7 bases matching TRBD1. Looked up from germline, CDR1 is LGHNA and CDR2 is YNFKEQ. CDR3 size: 14 residues. V was clipped by 4 bases and J by 4 bases; unmatched bases: 7.

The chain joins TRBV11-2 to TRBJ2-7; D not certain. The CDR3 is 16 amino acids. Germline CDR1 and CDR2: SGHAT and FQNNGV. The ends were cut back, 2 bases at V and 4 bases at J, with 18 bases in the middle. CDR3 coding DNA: TGTGCCAGCAGCTTATCCGCTCGCTGGGGTGGGTACGAGCAGTACTTC. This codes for CASSLSARWGGYEQYF.

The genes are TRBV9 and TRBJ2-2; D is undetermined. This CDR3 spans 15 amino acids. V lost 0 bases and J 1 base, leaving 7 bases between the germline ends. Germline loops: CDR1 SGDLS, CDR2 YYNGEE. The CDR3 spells CASSVGGQNTGELFF. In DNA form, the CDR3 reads TGTGCCAGCAGCGTAGGAGGTCAGAACACCGGGGAGCTGTTTTTT.

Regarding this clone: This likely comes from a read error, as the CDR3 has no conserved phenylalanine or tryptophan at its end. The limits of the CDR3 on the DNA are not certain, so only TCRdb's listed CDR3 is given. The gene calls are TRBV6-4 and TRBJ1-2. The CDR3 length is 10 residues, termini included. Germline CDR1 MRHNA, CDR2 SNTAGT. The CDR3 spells CASSDWDHSA.